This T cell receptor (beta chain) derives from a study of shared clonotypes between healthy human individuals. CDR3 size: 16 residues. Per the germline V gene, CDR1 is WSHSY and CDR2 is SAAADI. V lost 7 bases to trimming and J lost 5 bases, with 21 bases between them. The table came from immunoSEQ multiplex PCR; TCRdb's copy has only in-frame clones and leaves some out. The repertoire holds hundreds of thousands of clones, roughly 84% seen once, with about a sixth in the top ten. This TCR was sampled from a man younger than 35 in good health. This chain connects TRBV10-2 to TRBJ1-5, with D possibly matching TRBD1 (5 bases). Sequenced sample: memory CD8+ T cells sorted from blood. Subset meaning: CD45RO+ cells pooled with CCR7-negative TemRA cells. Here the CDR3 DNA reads TGCGCCAGCATGGGGGACCTAGGGGATAAAGATCAGCCCCAGCATTTT. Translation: CASMGDLGDKDQPQHF.